This T cell receptor beta chain was sequenced for a study of blood T cells in healthy people across ages. Whole-study findings and limits: Naive T cell percentage and TCR beta diversity correlated strongly.

Concerning this clonotype: The antigen remains undetermined.

The ends lost 5 bases at V and 4 bases at J; junction bases unmatched: 10. CDR3 length equals 16 residues. Sample-barcoded 5' priming and a J-beta primer mix drove a second PCR of 7 to 11 cycles. Each cDNA molecule was tagged by a template-switch adaptor with 12 random nucleotides. From the 5' RACE reads, TCRdb called clonotypes with MiXCR, one entry per CDR3 protein. The sample lists around 500,000 distinct CDR3 sequences, roughly 48% occurring once. The chain carries TRBV12-3 or TRBV12-4 and TRBJ2-1; TRBD2 aligns across 8 bases. The sequence came from an elderly man in good health. The source material was blood. The CDR3 DNA is TGTGCCAGCAGTAACCCTAGCGGGCGGACGTACAATGAGCAGTTCTTC. Translated, it gives CASSNPSGRTYNEQFF.